Following are 4 T cell receptor beta chains from one sample sequenced in a study of cytomegalovirus exposure and HLA in healthy donors. PCR used 60 Vbeta primers and 13 Jbeta primers. Sequencing was performed with immunoSEQ multiplex PCR; in TCRdb, only in-frame clones are kept and a portion is missing. The sample records about 180,000 clones, about four fifths being singletons. Specimen: PBMCs. All receptors come from a woman between 18 and 29 years old in good health and CMV-seropositive.

V is TRBV5-6 and J is TRBJ2-5; D is perhaps TRBD2 (6 bases). The V gene's germline CDR1 is SGHDT and CDR2 YYEEEE. The CDR3 contains 11 residues. V was trimmed by 3 bases and J by 9 bases, leaving 9 bases between them. CDR3 sequence: CASSYGGAQYF. The CDR3 DNA reads TGTGCCAGCAGCTACGGGGGAGCCCAGTACTTC.

As concerns this clone: This sample includes further DNA sequences coding for the same CDR3. The rearrangement uses TRBV5-1 and TRBJ1-1; 7 nucleotides line up with TRBD1. Germline V gives CDR1 SGHRS, CDR2 YFSETQ. Germline trimming cut 2 bases from V and 0 bases from J; bases unmatched to any gene: 4. The CDR3 totals 15 residues. The CDR3 is CASSLQGTLNTEAFF. The CDR3 nucleotides read TGCGCCAGCAGCTTACAGGGGACCCTGAACACTGAAGCTTTCTTT.

The CDR3 protein is CASRLDIVNTEAFF. The DNA of the CDR3 is TGTGCCAGCAGGCTGGACATAGTGAACACTGAAGCTTTCTTT. This chain connects TRBV28 to TRBJ1-1, with TRBD1 as a possible D gene (5 bases). Per germline, CDR1 MDHEN and CDR2 SYDVKM. V lost 6 bases to trimming and J lost 0 bases, with 11 bases between them. The CDR3 loop spans 14 amino acids.

The chain employs TRBV7-8 and TRBJ2-7; D ambiguous. CDR1 SGHVS and CDR2 FQNEAQ come from the germline V gene. This CDR3 region has 13 residues. V gave up 5 bases and J gave up 5 bases, with 13 bases separating them. The CDR3 protein is CASSSRVSDEQYF. The DNA of the CDR3 is TGTGCCAGCAGCAGCCGGGTCTCAGACGAGCAGTACTTC.